This T cell receptor (beta chain) was documented in a study of T cell responses to AZD1222 COVID-19 vaccine (dated by TCRdb to the early 2020s). Turning to the overall study: AZD1222 recipients whose second dose came at about 4 weeks and those whose second dose came at about 12 weeks were combined into one group, since spike-specific TCR depth and breadth did not differ between the two schedules. A total of more than 230 trial participants underwent TCR sequencing, of whom some 210 received two doses of AZD1222 and some 26 received two doses of the MenACWY control vaccine. Trial participants were enrolled into age subgroups of 18-55, 56-69 and 70-plus years, which contained about 150, 27 and 61 TCR-sequenced participants, respectively. Broader findings and caveats from the paper: In the small 56-69-year group, the increase in depth fell short of significance, most likely because of low power. Reportedly, almost half of the unique spike-specific TCRs recognized epitopes lying outside the regions that are mutated in the B.1.351 and B.1.1.7 variants. After two AZD1222 doses, both the breadth and the depth of spike-specific TCRs were significantly higher than at day 0 and than in MenACWY recipients. Because no samples from the day 14 peak response were available, repertoires could be characterized only after the peak T cell response. CD4 TCRs associated with the vaccine covered the entire spike protein, and the dominant responses were in regions 160-218 and 743-854. Conclusions about previously exposed vaccinees were limited because only 6 or 7 AZD1222 recipients were SARS-CoV-2 seropositive at baseline. Most participants were white British and females outnumbered males, and the authors suggested that clonal diversity may have been underestimated.

Compared with germline, V lacks 4 bases and J lacks 2 bases; bases without a gene match: 6. The germline V gene (reference sequence) specifies LNHNV as CDR1 and YYDKDF as CDR2. There are 16 amino acids in the CDR3, from cysteine to phenylalanine inclusive. The entry retains the CDR3 DNA only, 48 bases that are in frame from base 1. The CDR3 regions of human TCRbeta chains were subjected to immunosequencing. For the original study's pipeline: TCRs in the repertoires were matched against a reference library of SARS-CoV-2-specific TCRs that had been generated with the MIRA antigen-specificity platform. Breadth meant the fraction of unique TCRs that were SARS-CoV-2-associated, whereas depth meant the fraction of total T cells that were SARS-CoV-2-associated. Using the MIRA data, each spike-specific TCR was assigned both to the spike region to which the TCR was reactive and to a CD4 or CD8 class. Log10-transformed breadth and depth values were compared by one-way ANOVA with Sidak's multiple comparisons tests. As stored in TCRdb, this immuneACCESS dataset retains in-frame rearrangements with V and J assigned. A fraction of the clones does not appear; measured against another copy, unresolved V genes explain less than half of the discrepancy, and the remainder lacks a known reason. That table supplies the V and J calls and clone size; D and trimming were determined from the DNA. A total of 90,000 to 120,000 clones appear in this sample, 93% of them only once. The leading ten clones occupy roughly 5% of the sample.

The sample's time point label is to be understood as: baseline before first vaccination. Vaccinee samples were obtained from the UK trials COV001 and COV002, which included a single-blind randomized controlled phase 2/3 trial of AZD1222 (ChAdOx1 nCoV-19) in healthy adults. For TCRbeta chain sequencing, PBMC samples were collected from trial participants at day 0 and at day 28 after the second dose. This clone has just a few counts. Its target antigen remains unknown. Base qualities are not provided; no much larger clone lies one nucleotide away. The rearrangement joined TRBV15 to TRBJ2-3, and 10 junction bases match TRBD2. Sequenced here: peripheral blood, sampled on day 0 of AZD1222 vaccination. This sequence was found in an adult in good health. The CDR3 sequence is CATSTSGRANTDTQYF. The sequenced DNA is TGTGCCACCAGCACCAGCGGGAGGGCCAACACAGATACGCAGTATTTT.